These T cell receptor beta chains were read from a single sample in a study of cytomegalovirus exposure and HLA in healthy donors. Some clones are missing from TCRdb's copy, which holds only in-frame ones; the method was immunoSEQ multiplex PCR. The sample holds 150,000 to 200,000 clones; 78% are singletons and the top ten take 4.5% to 7.5%. Sequenced input: PBMCs. The receptors come from a woman aged 25 to 45 in good health and CMV-seropositive. Both conserved end residues are part of each CDR3.

v_gene	j_gene	CDR3aa
TRBV9	TRBJ2-5	CASSVGRGETQYF
TRBV28	TRBJ2-1	CASHGDWRNEQFF
TRBV25-1	TRBJ1-1	CASRGRGGSRGTEAFF
TRBV19	TRBJ2-2	CASSILAGAPTGELFF
TRBV6-5	TRBJ1-2	CASSTGYGYTF
TRBV15	TRBJ2-2	CATSRDVSAGVNTGELFF
TRBV28	TRBJ2-7	CASSLRLGYEQYF
TRBV4-1	TRBJ2-2	CASSQIIVLAGELFF
TRBV10-1	TRBJ1-1	CASSGNTEAFF
TRBV4-3	TRBJ1-1	CASSQDSFDRNEAFF
TRBV2	TRBJ1-2	CASSGDRAPYGYTF
TRBV6-6	TRBJ1-1	CATFGQFYTEAFF
TRBV5-4	TRBJ1-1	CASTPQGPYMNTEAFF
TRBV10-1	TRBJ1-1	CASSDTRPDTEAFF
TRBV2	TRBJ2-2	CASSGHNTGELFF
TRBV2	TRBJ1-5	CASRGGASNQPQHF
TRBV11-2	TRBJ2-7	CASSLTSGGPYEQYF
TRBV14	TRBJ1-1	CASSQVKEGTEAFF
TRBV10-3	TRBJ2-5	CAISALAEETQYF
TRBV6-1	TRBJ1-2	CASSPVDYGYTF
TRBV5-6	TRBJ2-1	CASSLQGAEQFF
TRBV7-6	TRBJ1-5	CASSLVILRIVARDTNQPQHF
TRBV5-6	TRBJ2-7	CASSADRKGVYEQYF
TRBV15	TRBJ2-7	CATRGTGGYEQYF
TRBV2	TRBJ2-5	CASSELRETQYF
TRBV12-5	TRBJ1-1	CASGLGGRVEAFF
TRBV19	TRBJ2-2	CASSPGQWYTGELFF
TRBV6-1	TRBJ2-2	CASTIEQSTGELFF
TRBV27	TRBJ2-5	CASSFGGGVETQYF
TRBV7-9	TRBJ1-2	CASSPSGTELNYGYTF
TRBV27	TRBJ2-7	CASPSGTYEQYF
TRBV19	-	CASSAPGQGDLEQYF
TRBV9	TRBJ1-1	CASSPRQTNTEAFF
TRBV5-4	-	CASARAGPGSYEQYF
TRBV5-1	TRBJ2-1	CASSLLSANGMEQFF
TRBV6-1	TRBJ1-2	CASGGQALAYGYTF
TRBV5-8	TRBJ1-5	CASSLVAGVQPQHF
TRBV7-3	TRBJ1-5	CASSLTGPDQPQHF
TRBV6-1	TRBJ2-7	CASSGGTGGAWGQYEQYF
TRBV28	TRBJ2-7	CASTLSGSYEQYF
TRBV4-2	TRBJ2-1	CASSQELAGSYNEQFF
TRBV4-2	TRBJ2-7	CASSPGGGGSLYEQYF
TRBV19	TRBJ1-2	CASRTDDYGYTF
TRBV15	TRBJ1-4	CATSPGVTNEKLFF
TRBV6-1	TRBJ1-2	CASDFPGHEDRGYTF
TRBV4-1	TRBJ2-7	CASSGGRTVFDTYEQYF
TRBV18	TRBJ1-2	CASSPRQGEIYGYTF
TRBV28	TRBJ1-5	CASIRGLSQPQHF
TRBV11-2	TRBJ1-2	CASSPPESF
TRBV4-2	TRBJ1-1	CASSPLWGAEAFF
TRBV11-1	TRBJ2-6	CASSNGDSGANVLTF
TRBV5-1	TRBJ1-2	CASSLRGGDYGYTF
TRBV5-1	TRBJ1-3	CASSLEAGVDTIYF